The sequence of this TCR beta chain was determined in a study of T cells after posttransplantation cyclophosphamide. Measured with immunoSEQ multiplex PCR; TCRdb has only the in-frame clones, and not every one. This table has tens of thousands of clones, around 73% appearing once. On this clone: Its antigen remains unidentified.

Findings of the study overall: TRB clonality was highly associated with recipient CMV seropositivity and reactivation. Later post-transplant blood repertoires were often dominated by donor CD8+ memory clones.

The CDR3 length is 17 residues. After removal of 3 bases from V and 2 bases from J, the junction contained 14 bases not matched to a gene. CDR1 and CDR2 from the germline V gene are GTSNPN and SVGIG (reference sequence). J is TRBJ2-7 and V is TRBV30; TRBD2 matches at 9 bases. This sequence originates from a woman aged 55-69 years in good health, CMV-negative, and a related stem cell transplant donor. Sample: memory CD4+ T cells sorted from PBMCs. The CDR3 nucleotides are TGTGCCTGGAGCTTTCCCCCTCGACTAGCGGTTACCTACGAGCAGTACTTC. Its translation: CAWSFPPRLAVTYEQYF.